This entry lists 29 T cell receptor beta chains sequenced from one sample in a study of identical twins. TCRdb reprocessed the 5' RACE reads with MiXCR, giving one entry per CDR3 protein. The data contain roughly 490,000 distinct CDR3 sequences, roughly an eighth of them singletons. The same sample was also studied in work on yellow fever vaccine responses in identical twins.

Sequencing used CD4+ T cells sorted from blood. These receptors came from a woman aged 18-29 years in good health.

This clonotype was observed many times. The chain employs TRBV11-2 and TRBJ2-3; a possible D gene is TRBD1 (7 bases). The CDR3 spans 15 residues. V lost 2 bases to trimming and J lost 5 bases, with 14 bases between them. From germline, CDR1 is SGHAT and CDR2 FQNNGV. In nucleotides, the CDR3 is TGTGCCAGCAGCTTAAGTGGAGGGGGCAGAGATACGCAGTATTTT. Translating it yields CASSLSGGGRDTQYF.

This clonotype was counted at least ten times. The chain employs TRBV12-3 or TRBV12-4 and TRBJ1-6; possibly TRBD1 for D (5 bases). The V and J ends lost 5 bases and 4 bases respectively, with 12 bases between them. CDR3 length equals 15 residues. This CDR3 is CASSPQGLYNSPLHF. The CDR3 nucleotides read TGTGCCAGCAGTCCCCAGGGACTTTATAATTCACCCCTCCACTTT.

This clonotype was found many times. The chain couples TRBV20-1 to TRBJ1-5; a weak D match, TRBD1 (5 bases). The V and J ends lost 5 bases and 6 bases respectively, with 17 bases between them. The germline CDR1 and CDR2 sequences are DFQATT and SNEGSKA (reference sequence). The CDR3 runs to 14 residues. CDR3 sequence reads: CSAARGQGTQPQHF. CDR3 nucleotide sequence: TGCAGTGCTGCCCGAGGGCAGGGTACTCAGCCCCAGCATTTT.

The rearrangement joins TRBV19 to TRBJ2-4; D may match TRBD1 or TRBD2 (7 bases each). V was trimmed by 2 bases and J by 0 bases, leaving 11 bases between them. Germline lookup yields CDR1 LNHDA and CDR2 SQIVND (reference sequence). This CDR3 has 16 amino acids. Here the CDR3 reads CASSIQGGLAKNIQYF. In DNA, the CDR3 is TGTGCCAGTAGTATACAGGGGGGGTTAGCCAAAAACATTCAGTACTTC.

V usage is TRBV29-1 and J usage is TRBJ2-5; 7 nucleotides match TRBD1. Losses at the gene ends were 3 bases for V and 1 base for J; bases not matched to a gene: 2. CDR1 is SQVTM, CDR2 ANQGSEA, per germline. The CDR3 extends over 13 amino acids. In DNA, the CDR3 is TGCAGCGTTGACGCAGGGGGCCAAGAGACCCAGTACTTC. Translation gives CSVDAGGQETQYF. The variable domain in full, completed from reference TRBV29-1 and TRBJ2-5, reads SAVISQKPSRDICQRGTSLTIQCQVDSQVTMMFWYRQQPGQSLTLIATANQGSEATYESGFVIDKFPISRPNLTFSTLTVSNMSPEDSSIYLCSVDAGGQETQYFGPGTRLLVL.

The chain joins TRBV7-2 to TRBJ2-5, with D tentatively TRBD2 (5 bases). The V gene's germline CDR1 is SGHTA and CDR2 FQGNSA. This CDR3 is 15 amino acids long. V dropped 2 bases and J dropped 7 bases, with 17 bases sitting between them. The CDR3: CASSLLSGRAGTQYF. CDR3 bases: TGTGCCAGCAGCTTATTAAGTGGGCGGGCGGGGACCCAGTACTTC.

The rearrangement links TRBV6-6 to TRBJ2-7; D uncertain. From germline, CDR1 is MNHNY and CDR2 SVGAGI (reference sequence). Trimming left V 2 bases short and J 5 bases short, with 10 bases between. The CDR3 has 13 amino acids. The CDR3 DNA follows: TGTGCCAGCAGTTACCCCACCGAGAACGAGCAGTACTTC. As protein: CASSYPTENEQYF.

V is TRBV27 and J is TRBJ2-6; D is unclear. The CDR3 totals 17 residues. V gave up 5 bases and J gave up 0 bases, with 14 bases separating them. The germline gives CDR1 MNHEY, CDR2 SMNVEV (reference sequence). The CDR3 region is CASSRSGSLSGANVLTF. In DNA, the CDR3 is TGTGCCAGCAGTAGGTCAGGATCCCTCTCTGGGGCCAACGTCCTGACTTTC.

This clonotype showed up just a few times. CDR3 coding DNA: TGCAGTGCTAGAGATCCAGGGGCGGGACTTTACAATGAGCAGTTCTTC. The encoded protein is CSARDPGAGLYNEQFF. The chain is built from TRBV20-1 and TRBJ2-1; D possibly uses TRBD1 or TRBD2 (6 bases each). V lost 0 bases and J lost 4, with 16 bases in between. The CDR3 length is 16 residues. Germline V gene sequence: CDR1 DFQATT, CDR2 SNEGSKA (reference sequence).

The chain couples TRBV28 to TRBJ2-7; TRBD1 is a possible D gene (5 bases). This CDR3 region has 15 residues. The ends were cut back, 7 bases at V and 2 bases at J, with 18 bases in the middle. Germline CDR1 and CDR2: MDHEN and SYDVKM. Written as DNA, the CDR3 is TGTGCCAGCAACAAGGGGCGACCTCAGACCTACGAGCAGTACTTC. This encodes CASNKGRPQTYEQYF. The full variable domain, in which reference TRBV28 and TRBJ2-7 provide the parts outside the CDR3, is DVKVTQSSRYLVKRTGEKVFLECVQDMDHENMFWYRQDPGLGLRLIYFSYDVKMKEKGDIPEGYSVSREKKERFSLILESASTNQTSMYLCASNKGRPQTYEQYFGPGTRLTVT.

This clonotype was counted a few times. The rearrangement links TRBV20-1 to TRBJ2-3; 7 bases line up with TRBD2. The CDR3 has 16 residues. Germline-derived CDR1 and CDR2 are DFQATT and SNEGSKA (reference sequence). The V and J ends lost 1 base and 4 bases, in that order; junction bases with no gene match: 11. CDR3 bases: TGCAGTGCTAGAGGCGACAGCGGGGCAGGTCCAGATACGCAGTATTTT. It specifies CSARGDSGAGPDTQYF.

The chain joins TRBV2 to TRBJ2-4; 8 nucleotides match TRBD1. The CDR3 extends over 17 amino acids. V lost 8 bases and J lost 7; bases outside the gene matches: 19. Germline V gene sequence: CDR1 SNHLY, CDR2 FYNNEI. The CDR3 loop is CASRKDRAKGRGNIQYF. CDR3 in DNA: TGTGCCAGCCGTAAGGACAGGGCGAAGGGTAGGGGGAACATTCAGTACTTC.

The V call is TRBV9, the J call TRBJ2-5, with TRBD1 as a possible D gene (6 bases). The V and J ends lost 3 bases and 1 base respectively, with 13 bases between them. The germline CDR1 and CDR2 sequences are SGDLS and YYNGEE. This CDR3 region has 15 residues. The chain's CDR3 is CASSAAGVGQETQYF. Written as DNA, the CDR3 is TGTGCCAGCAGCGCCGCAGGGGTGGGCCAAGAGACCCAGTACTTC.

The chain combines TRBV5-1 with TRBJ2-3; TRBD2 aligns across 14 bases. This CDR3 comprises 15 residues. Germline CDR1 reads SGHRS; CDR2 reads YFSETQ. The trim removed 5 bases at V and 4 bases at J, leaving 3 bases unmatched. CDR3 residues: CASSWTSGRSDTQYF. The CDR3 DNA sequence: TGCGCCAGCAGTTGGACTAGCGGGAGGTCAGATACGCAGTATTTT.

This clonotype occurred a few times. The V call is TRBV7-2, the J call TRBJ2-2; TRBD1 agrees at 8 bases. The CDR3 length is 17 residues. J lost 6 bases, V lost 4 bases, and 13 bases had no gene match. In germline, CDR1 is SGHTA, CDR2 FQGNSA. The CDR3 loop reads CASSSGRGQGASGELFF. The CDR3 bases are TGTGCCAGCAGCTCGGGGCGAGGGCAGGGGGCTTCCGGGGAGCTGTTTTTT.

This clonotype was found a few times. The chain couples TRBV7-2 to TRBJ2-7; 7 bases are a match to TRBD2. The length of the CDR3 is 15 residues. Germline loops: CDR1 SGHTA, CDR2 FQGNSA. The junction had 9 bases not matched to a gene; V was cut back by 1 base and J by 6 bases. For the CDR3, the DNA is TGTGCCAGCAGCTTAGGACTAGCCGTCCGGGCCGAGCAGTACTTC. Its protein is CASSLGLAVRAEQYF. The variable domain in full, with the rest retrieved from reference TRBV7-2 and TRBJ2-7, is GAGVSQSPSNKVTEKGKDVELRCDPISGHTALYWYRQSLGQGLEFLIYFQGNSAPDKSGLPSDRFSAERTGGSVSTLTIQRTQQEDSAVYLCASSLGLAVRAEQYFGPGTRLTVT.

This clonotype showed up just a few times. The chain joins TRBV27 to TRBJ2-7, with 7 bases lining up with TRBD1. V was clipped by 4 bases and J by 2 bases; unmatched bases: 11. Per the germline V gene, CDR1 is MNHEY and CDR2 is SMNVEV (reference sequence). The CDR3 is 16 amino acids. In DNA, the CDR3 is TGTGCCAGCAGTTCTCGTCCGACAGGGACCCCCTACGAGCAGTACTTC. This encodes CASSSRPTGTPYEQYF.

V is TRBV4-2 and J is TRBJ2-1; 12 bases fit TRBD2. V was clipped by 0 bases and J by 0 bases; unmatched bases: 9. The CDR3 length is 20 residues. CDR1 is LGHNA, CDR2 YNFKEQ, per germline. CDR3 residues: CASSQDLLAGGGPSYNEQFF. As DNA, the CDR3 is TGTGCCAGCAGCCAAGATTTACTAGCGGGAGGTGGCCCCTCCTACAATGAGCAGTTCTTC.

V is TRBV6-1 and J is TRBJ2-3; D remains unclear. The CDR3 length is 15 residues. Trimming removed 0 bases at V and 3 bases at J, with 10 bases between. Germline CDR1 MNHNS, CDR2 SASEGT. The DNA of the CDR3 is TGTGCCAGCAGTGAAGCAAAGAGGAAGACAGATACGCAGTATTTT. Its protein product is CASSEAKRKTDTQYF.

This clonotype was seen only a few times. Here the CDR3 reads CASSLGTLLNYGYTF. In DNA, the CDR3 is TGTGCCAGCAGTTTAGGGACACTACTTAACTATGGCTACACCTTC. The rearrangement links TRBV28 to TRBJ1-2, with D perhaps matching TRBD1 (6 bases). Germline CDR1 is MDHEN and CDR2 is SYDVKM. The CDR3 is 15 residues long. The V and J ends lost 2 bases and 1 base respectively, with 11 bases between them.

This chain joins TRBV7-9 and TRBJ2-3; D is unclear. Germline-derived CDR1 and CDR2 are SEHNR and FQNEAQ (reference sequence). The CDR3 contains 12 residues. V lost 5 bases and J 5 bases, leaving 8 bases between the germline ends. The CDR3 here is CASSGQLDTQYF. CDR3 sequence (DNA): TGTGCCAGCAGCGGGCAACTAGATACGCAGTATTTT.

The gene calls are TRBV20-1 and TRBJ2-1; the match to TRBD2 covers 9 bases. The CDR3 has 14 residues. The ends lost 4 bases at V and 6 bases at J; junction bases unmatched: 7. The V gene's germline CDR1 is DFQATT and CDR2 SNEGSKA (reference sequence). The CDR3 DNA reads TGCAGTGCTAAAAGTCTAGCGGGATCCAATGAGCAGTTCTTC. Protein: CSAKSLAGSNEQFF.

CDR3 DNA sequence: TGTGCCAGCAGCAAGACGGGACGGTCCTACAATGAGCAGTTCTTC. It translates to CASSKTGRSYNEQFF. The V gene is TRBV7-2, the J gene TRBJ2-1; perhaps D is TRBD1 or TRBD2 (5 bases each). Looked up from germline, CDR1 is SGHTA and CDR2 is FQGNSA. Trimming removed 5 bases from V and 1 base from J, with 12 bases in between. This CDR3 is built from 15 residues.

This clonotype has just a few counts. The CDR3 sequence: CASSAHVWQGNLEQFF. The CDR3 nucleotides are TGTGCCAGCAGCGCCCACGTCTGGCAGGGGAATTTAGAGCAGTTCTTC. The chain combines TRBV9 with TRBJ2-1, with D possibly matching TRBD1 (6 bases). Looked up from germline, CDR1 is SGDLS and CDR2 is YYNGEE. The CDR3 is 16 residues long. Trimming stripped 3 bases from V and 10 bases from J, with 23 bases between.

The table lists this clonotype with many counts. The chain couples TRBV4-1 to TRBJ2-1; the D gene is possibly TRBD1 (5 bases). The germline V and J ends were trimmed by 1 base and 9 bases, with 10 bases remaining between them. Germline V gives CDR1 MGHRA, CDR2 YSYEKL. The CDR3 covers 13 residues. The DNA of the CDR3 is TGCGCCAGCAGCCAAGCAGGGATCCTTGAGCAGTTCTTC. It encodes CASSQAGILEQFF.

A few counts support this clonotype. The chain links TRBV27 to TRBJ2-5, with 7 bases that match TRBD2. This CDR3 spans 15 amino acids. Germline assignment: CDR1 MNHEY and CDR2 SMNVEV (reference sequence). The V gene end was trimmed by 5 bases and the J gene end by 3 bases; junction bases not matched to a gene: 9. DNA for the CDR3: TGTGCCAGCAGTCCCTTTGAAGCGGGGAAAGAGACCCAGTACTTC. Translation: CASSPFEAGKETQYF.

This rearrangement joins TRBV19 to TRBJ2-7, with 9 bases aligning to TRBD2. Germline assignment: CDR1 LNHDA and CDR2 SQIVND (reference sequence). The CDR3 covers 15 residues. V gave up 1 base and J gave up 3 bases; unmatched junction bases: 4. The CDR3 DNA is TGTGCCAGTAGTATAGCTTCTAGCGGGATCTACGAGCAGTACTTC. It specifies CASSIASSGIYEQYF.

This clonotype has just a few counts. The gene calls are TRBV2 and TRBJ2-2, with D hard to call. Germline CDR1 SNHLY, CDR2 FYNNEI. The V end lost 2 bases, the J end lost 2 bases, and 12 bases lay between the germline ends. The CDR3 covers 16 residues. CDR3 loop: CASSEIGPRNTGELFF. The CDR3 region has the DNA TGTGCCAGCAGTGAAATTGGGCCGAGAAACACCGGGGAGCTGTTTTTT.

The chain links TRBV4-2 to TRBJ2-7; 7 bases align to TRBD2. The CDR3 spans 16 residues. Germline CDR1 reads LGHNA; CDR2 reads YNFKEQ. Trimming cost V 1 base and J 7 bases; bases outside gene matches: 13. The CDR3 sequence is CASSQGEATSRFEQYF. The CDR3 coding sequence is TGTGCCAGCAGCCAAGGAGAGGCGACTAGCAGGTTTGAGCAGTACTTC.